Each of the 30 T cell receptor beta chains below was sequenced from the same sample in a study of beta chain features in type 1 diabetes (dated by TCRdb to the late 2010s). Library construction relied on the immunoSEQ multiplex PCR assay. The entire isolated RNA was reverse transcribed using the High Capacity cDNA Reverse Transcription Kit, and thus expressed TCRB transcripts were sequenced. Sourced from immuneACCESS, this table was stored by TCRdb with only in-frame sequences that have V and J called. A share of the clones is absent; for the studies checked, an unresolved V gene accounts for under half, and the remainder has no known explanation. Across this sample there are about 39,000 clones, with 49% seen only once. 0.65% to 0.8% of the sample goes to the ten largest clones. The specimen sequenced was central memory CD4+ T cells from blood. These TCRs come from a woman in her late teens or twenties in good health.

The table lists this clone with a few counts. The rearrangement uses TRBV29-1 and TRBJ1-3; 8 nucleotides line up with TRBD1. The junction had 7 bases not matched to a gene; V was cut back by 8 bases and J by 1 base. The CDR3 sequence is 14 residues long. Germline lookup yields CDR1 SQVTM and CDR2 ANQGSEA. CDR3 sequence: CSSSGGPSGNTIYF. CDR3 DNA: TGCAGCTCCTCAGGGGGCCCGTCTGGAAACACCATATATTTT.

This chain connects TRBV11-2 to TRBJ1-1; no clear D. The germline CDR1 and CDR2 sequences are SGHAT and FQNNGV. CDR3 size: 13 residues. Trimming pared 0 bases from V and 11 bases from J, leaving 13 bases between. CDR3 in amino acids: CASSLDYASRAFF. CDR3 in DNA: TGTGCCAGCAGCTTAGATTATGCTTCGCGCGCTTTCTTT.

V gene TRBV19 combines with J gene TRBJ2-3; 8 bases map to TRBD1. The junction had 6 bases not matched to a gene; V was cut back by 3 bases and J by 1 base. The CDR3 is 16 amino acids. The germline gives CDR1 LNHDA, CDR2 SQIVND (reference sequence). The CDR3 here is CASSMGTGEGTDTQYF. The CDR3 nucleotides read TGTGCCAGTAGTATGGGGACAGGCGAAGGCACAGATACGCAGTATTTT.

This clone was observed a handful of times. The V and J genes are TRBV6-6 and TRBJ1-1, with 11 bases identical to TRBD1. The CDR3 extends over 16 amino acids. Per the germline V gene, CDR1 is MNHNY and CDR2 is SVGAGI (reference sequence). V lost 6 bases, J lost 4 bases, and 10 bases stayed unmatched. CDR3 residues: CASSPGQGVSVTEAFF. For the CDR3, the DNA is TGTGCCAGCAGCCCGGGACAGGGGGTTTCGGTCACTGAAGCTTTCTTT.

Note on this clone: The same CDR3 is also encoded by other DNA sequences in this sample. The chain couples TRBV6-5 to TRBJ1-1; D uncertain. With 6 bases removed from V and 3 bases from J, the gap between germline ends came to 5 bases. Germline V lookup: CDR1 MNHEY, CDR2 SVGAGI. CDR3 size: 11 residues. Here the CDR3 DNA reads TGTGCCAGCAGCCGTGACACTGAAGCTTTCTTT. Its protein product is CASSRDTEAFF.

The genes are TRBV2 and TRBJ1-3; no clear D gene. Looked up from germline, CDR1 is SNHLY and CDR2 is FYNNEI. Trimming took 6 bases from V and 0 from J, leaving 6 bases between them. The CDR3 has 13 residues. CDR3 sequence reads: CASREISGNTIYF. The CDR3 coding sequence is TGTGCCAGCAGGGAGATCTCTGGAAACACCATATATTTT.

This chain links TRBV5-1 with TRBJ1-1; 9 bases line up with TRBD1. CDR1 SGHRS and CDR2 YFSETQ come from the germline V gene. Unmatched junction bases numbered 10, after V lost 0 bases and J lost 7 bases. The CDR3 spans 16 residues. The CDR3 DNA reads TGCGCCAGCAGCTTGGCGGGATCGGGACAGGGCGGTGAAGCTTTCTTT. Translation gives CASSLAGSGQGGEAFF.

This clone was counted only a few times. CDR3 region: CASSLRGQETQYF. CDR3 nucleotides: TGTGCCAGCAGCTTGAGGGGTCAAGAGACCCAGTACTTC. The chain combines TRBV5-4 with TRBJ2-5, with TRBD1 as a possible D gene (5 bases). CDR1 and CDR2 (germline): SGHNT, YYREEE (reference sequence). The CDR3 consists of 13 residues. The ends were cut back, 1 base at V and 2 bases at J, with 6 bases in the middle.

The CDR3 loop is CASSSTSGRANEQFF. The CDR3, as DNA: TGTGCCAGCAGCTCGACTAGCGGGAGGGCGAATGAGCAGTTCTTC. This chain connects TRBV11-1 to TRBJ2-1; 14 positions agree with TRBD2. Losses at the gene ends were 4 bases for V and 7 bases for J; bases not matched to a gene: 3. The germline V gene encodes CDR1 SGHAT and CDR2 FQDESV (reference sequence). The CDR3 loop spans 15 amino acids.

The V and J genes are TRBV10-3 and TRBJ2-3, with a tentative D call TRBD2 (6 bases). V was shortened by 6 bases and J by 5 bases, with 18 bases between the two germline ends. This CDR3 region has 15 residues. Germline values: CDR1 ENHRY, CDR2 SYGVKD. CDR3 DNA: TGTGCCATCAGGGACTGGGGTCGGCGGGGAGATACGCAGTATTTT. Protein: CAIRDWGRRGDTQYF.

V usage is TRBV30 and J usage is TRBJ2-7; possible D gene TRBD1, 6 bases. The germline V gene encodes CDR1 GTSNPN and CDR2 SVGIG (reference sequence). The V end was cut by 1 base, the J end by 3 bases, with 7 bases between. The CDR3 contains 12 residues. The CDR3 region is CAWSATGYEQYF. In nucleotides, the CDR3 is TGTGCCTGGAGTGCGACAGGCTACGAGCAGTACTTC.

The chain combines TRBV29-1 with TRBJ2-3; 10 nucleotides agree with TRBD2. The length of the CDR3 is 15 residues. Per germline, CDR1 SQVTM and CDR2 ANQGSEA. Trimming took 6 bases from V and 4 from J; bases not matched to a gene: 10. CDR3 amino acids: CSVKASGSGPDTQYF. The CDR3 nucleotides read TGCAGCGTGAAAGCTAGCGGGAGTGGGCCAGATACGCAGTATTTT.

The rearrangement uses TRBV2 and TRBJ1-1, with a possible D match to TRBD1 (6 bases). Per the germline V gene, CDR1 is SNHLY and CDR2 is FYNNEI. The V gene lost 5 bases and the J gene lost 4 bases, with 17 bases spanning the gap. This CDR3 is 15 amino acids long. The CDR3 spells CASSQQGLTATEAFF. The CDR3 DNA sequence: TGTGCCAGCAGTCAACAGGGTCTCACGGCCACTGAAGCTTTCTTT.

This clone has just a few counts. The rearrangement uses TRBV7-9 and TRBJ2-3, with D perhaps matching TRBD2 (7 bases). The germline V gene has CDR1 SEHNR and CDR2 FQNEAQ (reference sequence). Trimming shortened V by 5 bases and J by 0 bases, and 15 bases separated the two germline ends. This CDR3 has 16 amino acids. The CDR3 DNA reads as TGTGCCAGCAGCCTCGCGGGGGCCCCTAGCACAGATACGCAGTATTTT. Its translation: CASSLAGAPSTDTQYF.

In this sample, this clone turned up many times. The genes are TRBV6-5 and TRBJ2-7; 8 nucleotides align to TRBD1. The germline V gene encodes CDR1 MNHEY and CDR2 SVGAGI. CDR3 length: 14 amino acids. Trimming took 5 bases from V and 4 from J; bases not matched to a gene: 7. The CDR3 DNA sequence: TGTGCCAGCAGTACCCGACAGGGGCGGTACGAGCAGTACTTC. It is translated as CASSTRQGRYEQYF.

This clone was seen a few times. The chain carries TRBV5-1 and TRBJ2-1; 7 bases map to TRBD1. The CDR3 loop spans 13 amino acids. CDR1 is SGHRS and CDR2 is YFSETQ in the germline V gene. The ends lost 1 base at V and 9 bases at J; junction bases unmatched: 4. Here the CDR3 DNA reads TGCGCCAGCAGCTTGACAGGGGACGGTGAGCAGTTCTTC. Its translation: CASSLTGDGEQFF.

This clone was seen a single time. This chain links TRBV5-1 with TRBJ1-2, with TRBD1 matching over 9 bases. Trimming removed 4 bases from V and 7 bases from J; junction bases left unmatched: 11. The CDR3 spans 15 residues. The germline V gene encodes CDR1 SGHRS and CDR2 YFSETQ. The CDR3 sequence is CASSILSTGGGGYTF. Written as DNA, the CDR3 is TGCGCCAGCAGCATACTCTCAACAGGGGGCGGTGGCTACACCTTC.

The V and J genes are TRBV4-1 and TRBJ1-4; TRBD1 is a possible D gene (5 bases). The CDR3 spans 15 residues. Germline lookup yields CDR1 MGHRA and CDR2 YSYEKL. The germline V and J ends were trimmed by 2 bases and 10 bases, with 17 bases remaining between them. The chain's CDR3 is CASSQPQGYGVKLFF. In nucleotides, the CDR3 is TGCGCCAGCAGCCAACCCCAGGGTTATGGAGTAAAACTGTTTTTT.

This clone has just a few counts. The chain carries TRBV30 and TRBJ1-2; 8 nucleotides match TRBD1. With V trimmed by 7 bases and J by 4 bases, 11 bases remained unmatched. CDR3 length: 14 amino acids. Per germline, CDR1 GTSNPN and CDR2 SVGIG (reference sequence). In nucleotides, the CDR3 is TGTGCCTCCATAACAGGGGGAGTAGGCTATGGCTACACCTTC. Translated, it gives CASITGGVGYGYTF.

This clone has just a few counts. V and J are TRBV7-3 and TRBJ2-3; 9 bases agree with TRBD2. This CDR3 contains 17 residues. In germline, CDR1 is SGHTA, CDR2 FQGTGA. The J segment lost 6 bases and the V segment lost 0 bases, leaving 10 bases of the junction unmatched. The CDR3 region is CASSLTFGSGGRDTQYF. Written as DNA, the CDR3 is TGTGCCAGCAGCTTAACGTTTGGTAGCGGGGGTAGGGATACGCAGTATTTT.

This chain joins TRBV4-1 and TRBJ2-7; weak D call: TRBD2 (6 bases). V was cut by 3 bases and J by 1 base, with 16 bases left in between. Germline CDR1 is MGHRA and CDR2 is YSYEKL. The CDR3 extends over 16 amino acids. CDR3 region: CASSHAGRTLSYEQYF. The DNA for the CDR3 is TGCGCCAGCAGCCACGCGGGACGGACCTTATCCTACGAGCAGTACTTC.

This clone occurred once. J is TRBJ1-3 and V is TRBV5-8; unclear D gene. V gave up 1 base and J gave up 0 bases, with 8 bases separating them. The germline CDR1 and CDR2 sequences are SGHTS and YDEGEE. The CDR3 length is 15 residues. CDR3 coding DNA: TGTGCCAGCAGCTTGTTTCAGTTCTCTGGAAACACCATATATTTT. It yields the protein CASSLFQFSGNTIYF.

Worth noting for this clone: The sample has other DNA sequences that encode this CDR3 too. The chain employs TRBV2 and TRBJ1-2; 8 bases line up with TRBD1. CDR1 SNHLY and CDR2 FYNNEI come from the germline V gene. This CDR3 region has 14 residues. J lost 5 bases, V lost 1 base, and 3 bases had no gene match. CDR3: CASSEDRGDYGYTF. The CDR3, as DNA: TGTGCCAGCAGTGAAGACAGGGGGGATTATGGCTACACCTTC.

The V gene is TRBV7-8, the J gene TRBJ1-4; a possible D gene is TRBD1 (6 bases). CDR1 is SGHVS, CDR2 FQNEAQ, per germline. V was clipped by 0 bases and J by 8 bases, with 16 bases between them. The CDR3 loop spans 16 amino acids. In DNA form, the CDR3 reads TGTGCCAGCAGCTTAGCTGCGGCAGGGGAGAGAGAAAAACTGTTTTTT. It specifies CASSLAAAGEREKLFF.

The rearrangement uses TRBV7-8 and TRBJ2-1; tentative D call: TRBD1 (6 bases). The CDR3 sequence is 13 residues long. Germline values: CDR1 SGHVS, CDR2 FQNEAQ. V lost 1 base, J lost 5 bases, and 6 bases lay in between. The CDR3 sequence: CASSLGQDNEQFF. The CDR3 nucleotides are TGTGCCAGCAGCTTAGGACAGGACAATGAGCAGTTCTTC.

The table lists this clone with a few counts. The chain is built from TRBV5-1 and TRBJ2-7; 7 bases align to TRBD1. Germline V gene lookup returns CDR1 SGHRS and CDR2 YFSETQ. J was trimmed by 6 bases and V by 7 bases; bases with no gene match: 13. The CDR3 sequence is 14 residues long. The DNA of the CDR3 is TGCGCCAGCGCACCCGGACAGGCTGCAGGCGAGCAGTACTTC. Translation gives CASAPGQAAGEQYF.

Points on this clone: Within the sample, other DNA sequences also encode this same CDR3. The DNA for the CDR3 is TGCGCCAGCAGCCAGGGGTTGGGCACTGAAGCTTTCTTT. This sequence encodes CASSQGLGTEAFF. This chain joins TRBV10-1 and TRBJ1-1; perhaps TRBD1 as D (6 bases). Germline-derived CDR1 and CDR2 are WNHNN and SYGVQD (reference sequence). This CDR3 spans 13 amino acids. Trimming cost V 6 bases and J 4 bases, with 12 bases left between them.

The chain employs TRBV6-1 and TRBJ1-2; D is unclear. Germline V gene sequence: CDR1 MNHNS, CDR2 SASEGT. Trimming removed 4 bases at V and 3 bases at J, with 18 bases between. The CDR3 spans 16 residues. CDR3 sequence (DNA): TGTGCCAGCAGTGTCTCACGAGGGCCAGTCGACTATGGCTACACCTTC. Residues: CASSVSRGPVDYGYTF.

CDR3 amino acids: CASSYSGTGSYEQYF. The CDR3 nucleotides read TGTGCCAGTAGCTACTCCGGGACAGGGTCCTACGAGCAGTACTTC. V is TRBV19 and J is TRBJ2-7; 9 nucleotides agree with TRBD1. This CDR3 comprises 15 residues. The germline V gene has CDR1 LNHDA and CDR2 SQIVND (reference sequence). V shed 6 bases and J 1 base; nucleotides not matched to a gene: 7.

In its sample, this clone was seen a few times. This chain links TRBV7-3 with TRBJ2-5; TRBD1 matches at 7 bases. V dropped 5 bases and J dropped 5; count of bases not matched to a gene: 5. Germline-derived CDR1 and CDR2 are SGHTA and FQGTGA. The CDR3 extends over 13 amino acids. The CDR3 spells CASSPRGSETQYF. For the CDR3, the DNA is TGTGCCAGCAGCCCCAGGGGGTCGGAGACCCAGTACTTC. Filled out from reference TRBV7-3 and TRBJ2-5, the complete variable domain reads GAGVSQTPSNKVTEKGKYVELRCDPISGHTALYWYRQSLGQGPEFLIYFQGTGAADDSGLPNDRFFAVRPEGSVSTLKIQRTERGDSAVYLCASSPRGSETQYFGPGTRLLVL.